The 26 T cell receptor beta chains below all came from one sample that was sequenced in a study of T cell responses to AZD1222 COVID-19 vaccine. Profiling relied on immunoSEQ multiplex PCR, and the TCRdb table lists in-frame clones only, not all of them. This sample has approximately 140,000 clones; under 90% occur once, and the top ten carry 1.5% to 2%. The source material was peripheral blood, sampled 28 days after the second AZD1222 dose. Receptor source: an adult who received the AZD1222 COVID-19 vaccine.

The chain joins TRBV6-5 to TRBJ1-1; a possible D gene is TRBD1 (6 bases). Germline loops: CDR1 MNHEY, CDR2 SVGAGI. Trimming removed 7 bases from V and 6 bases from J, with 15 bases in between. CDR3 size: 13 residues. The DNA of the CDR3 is TGTGCCAGCAATCTACAGGGAGTGGCTGAAGCTTTCTTT. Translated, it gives CASNLQGVAEAFF.

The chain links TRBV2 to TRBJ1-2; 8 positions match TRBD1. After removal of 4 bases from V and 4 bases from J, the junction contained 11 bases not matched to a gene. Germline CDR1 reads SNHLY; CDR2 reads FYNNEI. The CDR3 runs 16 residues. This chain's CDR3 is CASSALATGVGYGYTF. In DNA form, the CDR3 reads TGTGCCAGCAGTGCTTTGGCGACAGGGGTGGGCTATGGCTACACCTTC.

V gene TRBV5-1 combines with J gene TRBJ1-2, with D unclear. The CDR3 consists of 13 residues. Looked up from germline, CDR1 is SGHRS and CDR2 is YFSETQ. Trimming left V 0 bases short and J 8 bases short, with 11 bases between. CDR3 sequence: CASSLAGLYGYTF. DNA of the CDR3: TGCGCCAGCAGCTTGGCCGGGCTGTACGGCTACACCTTC.

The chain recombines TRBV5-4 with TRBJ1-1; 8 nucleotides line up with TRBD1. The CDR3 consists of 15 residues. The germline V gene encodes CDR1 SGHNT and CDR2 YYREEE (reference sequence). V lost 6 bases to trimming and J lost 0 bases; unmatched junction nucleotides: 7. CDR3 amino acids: CASNLRTGMNTEAFF. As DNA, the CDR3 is TGTGCCAGCAACCTGAGGACAGGGATGAACACTGAAGCTTTCTTT. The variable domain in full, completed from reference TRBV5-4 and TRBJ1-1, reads ETGVTQSPTHLIKTRGQQVTLRCSSQSGHNTVSWYQQALGQGPQFIFQYYREEENGRGNFPPRFSGLQFPNYSSELNVNALELDDSALYLCASNLRTGMNTEAFFGQGTRLTVV.

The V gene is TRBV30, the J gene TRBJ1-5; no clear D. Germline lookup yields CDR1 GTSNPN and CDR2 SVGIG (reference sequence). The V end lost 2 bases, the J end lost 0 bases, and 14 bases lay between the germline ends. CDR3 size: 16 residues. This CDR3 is CAWSPSPRYSNQPQHF. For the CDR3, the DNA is TGTGCCTGGAGTCCCTCCCCACGGTATAGCAATCAGCCCCAGCATTTT.

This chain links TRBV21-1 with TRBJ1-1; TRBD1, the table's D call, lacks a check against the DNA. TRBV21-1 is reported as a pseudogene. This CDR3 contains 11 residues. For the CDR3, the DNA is TGTGCCAGCAGCCGGCAGGGGGAAGCTTTCTTT. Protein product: CASSRQGEAFF.

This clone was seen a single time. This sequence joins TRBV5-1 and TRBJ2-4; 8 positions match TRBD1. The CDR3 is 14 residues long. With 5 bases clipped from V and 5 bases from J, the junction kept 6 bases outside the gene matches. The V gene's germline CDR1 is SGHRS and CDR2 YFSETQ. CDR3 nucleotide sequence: TGCGCCAGCAGGGCGGACAGGGCCCAAAACATTCAGTACTTC. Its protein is CASRADRAQNIQYF.

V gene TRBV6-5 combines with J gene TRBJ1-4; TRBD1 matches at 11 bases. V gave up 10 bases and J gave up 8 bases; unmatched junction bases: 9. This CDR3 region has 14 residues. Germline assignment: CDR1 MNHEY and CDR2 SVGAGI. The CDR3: CAITGTGGREKLFF. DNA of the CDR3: TGTGCCATCACCGGGACAGGGGGTAGAGAAAAACTGTTTTTT.

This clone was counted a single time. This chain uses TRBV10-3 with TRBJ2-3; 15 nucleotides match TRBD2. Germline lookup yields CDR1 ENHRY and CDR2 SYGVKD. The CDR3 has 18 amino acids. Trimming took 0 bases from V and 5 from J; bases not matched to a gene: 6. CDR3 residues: CAISESRTSGGAGDTQYF. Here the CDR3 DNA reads TGTGCCATCAGTGAGTCGAGGACTAGCGGGGGGGCAGGAGATACGCAGTATTTT.

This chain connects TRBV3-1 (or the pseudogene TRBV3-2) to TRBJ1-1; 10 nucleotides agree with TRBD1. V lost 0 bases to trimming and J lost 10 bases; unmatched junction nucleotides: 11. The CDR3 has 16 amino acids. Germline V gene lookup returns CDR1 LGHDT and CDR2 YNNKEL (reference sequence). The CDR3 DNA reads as TGTGCCAGCAGCCAAGAGGGGGGACAGGGGCGGGCGTCAGCTTTCTTT. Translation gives CASSQEGGQGRASAFF.

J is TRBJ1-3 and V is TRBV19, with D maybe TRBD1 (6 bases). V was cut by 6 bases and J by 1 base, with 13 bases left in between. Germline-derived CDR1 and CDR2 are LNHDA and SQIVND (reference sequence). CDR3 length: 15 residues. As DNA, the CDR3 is TGTGCCAGTAGCGAAGACAGGTATTCTGGAAACACCATATATTTT. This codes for CASSEDRYSGNTIYF.

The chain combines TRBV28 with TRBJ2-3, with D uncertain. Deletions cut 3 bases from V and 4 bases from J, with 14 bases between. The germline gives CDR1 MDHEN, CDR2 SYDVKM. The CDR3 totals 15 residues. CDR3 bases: TGTGCCAGCAGTTTGGGCCCCCGTCGGGCAGATACGCAGTATTTT. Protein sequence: CASSLGPRRADTQYF.

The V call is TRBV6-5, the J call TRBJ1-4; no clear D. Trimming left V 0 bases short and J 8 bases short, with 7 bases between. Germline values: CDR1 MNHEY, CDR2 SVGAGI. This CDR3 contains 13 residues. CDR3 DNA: TGTGCCAGCAGTTACTCGCGGAAAGAAAAACTGTTTTTT. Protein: CASSYSRKEKLFF.

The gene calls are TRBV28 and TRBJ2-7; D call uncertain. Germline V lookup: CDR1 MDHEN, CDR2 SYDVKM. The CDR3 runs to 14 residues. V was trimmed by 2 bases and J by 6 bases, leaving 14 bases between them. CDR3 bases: TGTGCCAGCAGTTTAAGTGGGAAGGCACGCGAGCAGTACTTC. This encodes CASSLSGKAREQYF. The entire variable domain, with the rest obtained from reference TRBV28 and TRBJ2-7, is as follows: DVKVTQSSRYLVKRTGEKVFLECVQDMDHENMFWYRQDPGLGLRLIYFSYDVKMKEKGDIPEGYSVSREKKERFSLILESASTNQTSMYLCASSLSGKAREQYFGPGTRLTVT.

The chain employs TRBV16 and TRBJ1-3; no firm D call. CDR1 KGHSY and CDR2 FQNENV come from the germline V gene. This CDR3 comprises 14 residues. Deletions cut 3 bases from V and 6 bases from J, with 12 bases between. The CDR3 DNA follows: TGTGCCAGCAGCCAGGGGAGCTCCAAAAACACCATATATTTT. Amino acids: CASSQGSSKNTIYF.

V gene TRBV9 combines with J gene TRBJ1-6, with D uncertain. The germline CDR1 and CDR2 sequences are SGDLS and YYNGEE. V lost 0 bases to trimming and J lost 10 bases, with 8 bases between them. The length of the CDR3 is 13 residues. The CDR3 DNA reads TGTGCCAGCAGCGTAGACACCGTCTCACCCCTCCACTTT. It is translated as CASSVDTVSPLHF.

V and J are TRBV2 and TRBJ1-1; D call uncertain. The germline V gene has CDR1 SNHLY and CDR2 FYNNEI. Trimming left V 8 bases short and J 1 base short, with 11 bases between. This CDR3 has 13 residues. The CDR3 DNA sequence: TGTGCCAGCGGGTACCACACGAACACTGAAGCTTTCTTT. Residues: CASGYHTNTEAFF. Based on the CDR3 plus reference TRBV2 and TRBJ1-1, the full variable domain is EPEVTQTPSHQVTQMGQEVILRCVPISNHLYFYWYRQILGQKVEFLVSFYNNEISEKSEIFDDQFSVERPDGSNFTLKIRSTKLEDSAMYFCASGYHTNTEAFFGQGTRLTVV.

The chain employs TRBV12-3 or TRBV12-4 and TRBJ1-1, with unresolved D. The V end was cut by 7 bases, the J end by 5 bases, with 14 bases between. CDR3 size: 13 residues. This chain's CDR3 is CASTEGWGTEAFF. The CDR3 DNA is TGTGCCAGCACCGAAGGTTGGGGTACTGAAGCTTTCTTT.

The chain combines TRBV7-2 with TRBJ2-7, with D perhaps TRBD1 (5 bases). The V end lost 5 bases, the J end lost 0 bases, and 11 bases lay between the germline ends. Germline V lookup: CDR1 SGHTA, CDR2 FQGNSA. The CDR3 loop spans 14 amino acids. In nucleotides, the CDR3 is TGTGCCAGCAGCCATCCAGGGTACTCCTACGAGCAGTACTTC. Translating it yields CASSHPGYSYEQYF.

CDR3 residues: CASTWGQGYNEQFF. The DNA of the CDR3 is TGTGCCAGCACCTGGGGACAGGGATACAATGAGCAGTTCTTC. This chain joins TRBV7-9 and TRBJ2-1; 9 bases are a match to TRBD1. With 7 bases clipped from V and 4 bases from J, the junction kept 5 bases outside the gene matches. CDR3 length equals 14 residues. Per the germline V gene, CDR1 is SEHNR and CDR2 is FQNEAQ (reference sequence).

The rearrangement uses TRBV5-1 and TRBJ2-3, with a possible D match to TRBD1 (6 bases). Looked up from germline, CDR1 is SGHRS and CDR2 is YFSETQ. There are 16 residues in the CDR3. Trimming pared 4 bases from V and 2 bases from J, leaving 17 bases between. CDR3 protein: CASSVSRGRNTDTQYF. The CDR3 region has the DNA TGCGCCAGCAGCGTATCCAGGGGACGCAACACAGATACGCAGTATTTT.

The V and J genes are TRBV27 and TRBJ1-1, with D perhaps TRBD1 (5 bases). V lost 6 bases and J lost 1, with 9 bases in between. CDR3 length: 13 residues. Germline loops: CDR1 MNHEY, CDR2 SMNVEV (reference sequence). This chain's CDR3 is CASRRGGNTEAFF. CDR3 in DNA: TGTGCCAGCAGACGGGGGGGGAACACTGAAGCTTTCTTT.

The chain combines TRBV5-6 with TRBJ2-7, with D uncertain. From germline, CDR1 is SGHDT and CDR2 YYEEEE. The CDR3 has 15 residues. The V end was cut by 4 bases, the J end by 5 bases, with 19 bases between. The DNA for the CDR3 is TGTGCCAGCAGCCCCTTTAATGGCAGGTTCCACGAGCAGTACTTC. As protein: CASSPFNGRFHEQYF.

CDR3 in amino acids: CASSMGTGDYEQYF. The CDR3 DNA follows: TGTGCCAGCAGTATGGGGACAGGGGACTACGAGCAGTACTTC. The chain combines TRBV6-5 with TRBJ2-7; 10 bases agree with TRBD1. Trimming at V came to 5 bases and at J to 3 bases, leaving 4 bases not matched to a gene. CDR3 length equals 14 residues. The germline gives CDR1 MNHEY, CDR2 SVGAGI.

The CDR3 DNA reads as TGTGCCAGTAGTATTGGGGGGGGGAGCACTGAAGCTTTCTTT. Translating it yields CASSIGGGSTEAFF. This rearrangement joins TRBV19 to TRBJ1-1, with D possibly TRBD1 on 5 matching bases. This CDR3 is 14 amino acids long. The V gene's germline CDR1 is LNHDA and CDR2 SQIVND (reference sequence). The V gene lost 3 bases and the J gene lost 4 bases, with 12 bases spanning the gap.

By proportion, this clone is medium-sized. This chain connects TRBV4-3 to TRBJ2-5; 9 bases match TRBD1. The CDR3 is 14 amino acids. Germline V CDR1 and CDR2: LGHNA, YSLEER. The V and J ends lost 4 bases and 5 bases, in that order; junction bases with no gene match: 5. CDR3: CASSLRTGAETQYF. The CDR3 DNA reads TGCGCCAGCAGCCTAAGGACAGGGGCCGAGACCCAGTACTTC.